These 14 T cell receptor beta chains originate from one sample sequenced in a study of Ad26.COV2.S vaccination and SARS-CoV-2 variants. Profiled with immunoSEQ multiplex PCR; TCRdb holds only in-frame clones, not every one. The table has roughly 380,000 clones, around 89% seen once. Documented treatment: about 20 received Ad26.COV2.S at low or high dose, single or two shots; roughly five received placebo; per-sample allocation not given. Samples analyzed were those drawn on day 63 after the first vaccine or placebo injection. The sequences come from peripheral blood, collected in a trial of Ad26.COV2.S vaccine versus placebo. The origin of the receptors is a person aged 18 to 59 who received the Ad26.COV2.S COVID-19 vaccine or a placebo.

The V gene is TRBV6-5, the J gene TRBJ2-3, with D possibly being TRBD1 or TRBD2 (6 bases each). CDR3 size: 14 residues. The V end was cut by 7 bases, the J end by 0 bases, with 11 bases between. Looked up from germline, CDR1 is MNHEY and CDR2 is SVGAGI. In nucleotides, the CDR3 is TGTGCCAGCACAGGGGACTTAAGCACAGATACGCAGTATTTT. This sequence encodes CASTGDLSTDTQYF.

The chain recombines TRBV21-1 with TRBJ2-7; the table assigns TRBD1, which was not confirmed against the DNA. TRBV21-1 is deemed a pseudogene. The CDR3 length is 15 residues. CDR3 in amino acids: CASSKLQGVYYEQYF. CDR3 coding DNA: TGTGCCAGCAGCAAATTACAGGGGGTCTACTACGAGCAGTACTTC.

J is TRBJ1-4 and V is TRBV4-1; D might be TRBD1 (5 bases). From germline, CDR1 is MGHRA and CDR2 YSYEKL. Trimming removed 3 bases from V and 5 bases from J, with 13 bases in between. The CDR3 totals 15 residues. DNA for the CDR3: TGCGCCAGCAGCCACCGAACAGGATTCAATGAAAAACTGTTTTTT. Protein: CASSHRTGFNEKLFF.

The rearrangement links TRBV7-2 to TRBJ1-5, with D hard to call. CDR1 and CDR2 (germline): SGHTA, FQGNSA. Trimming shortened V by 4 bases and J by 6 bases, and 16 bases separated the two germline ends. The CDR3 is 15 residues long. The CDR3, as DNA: TGTGCCAGCAGCTCTCCCCTGGGCGACGGTCAGCCCCAGCATTTT. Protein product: CASSSPLGDGQPQHF.

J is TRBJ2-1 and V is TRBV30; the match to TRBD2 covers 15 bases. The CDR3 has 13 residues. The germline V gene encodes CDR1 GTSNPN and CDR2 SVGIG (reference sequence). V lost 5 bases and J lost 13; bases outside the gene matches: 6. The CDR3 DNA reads TGTGCCTGGGGGACTAGCGGGGGGTCTCTACAGTTCTTC. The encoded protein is CAWGTSGGSLQFF.

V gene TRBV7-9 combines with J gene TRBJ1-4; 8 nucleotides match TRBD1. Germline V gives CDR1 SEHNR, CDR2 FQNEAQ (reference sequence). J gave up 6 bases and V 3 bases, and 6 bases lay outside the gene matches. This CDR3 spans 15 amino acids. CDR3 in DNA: TGTGCCAGCAGCTTCGACAGGGGTCACGATGAAAAACTGTTTTTT. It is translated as CASSFDRGHDEKLFF.

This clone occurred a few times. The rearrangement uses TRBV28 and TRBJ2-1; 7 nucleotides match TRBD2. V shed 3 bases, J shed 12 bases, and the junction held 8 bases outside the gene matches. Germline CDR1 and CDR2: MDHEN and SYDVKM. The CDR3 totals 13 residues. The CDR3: CASSFDTGGMQFF. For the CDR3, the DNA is TGTGCCAGCAGTTTTGATACGGGGGGAATGCAGTTCTTC.

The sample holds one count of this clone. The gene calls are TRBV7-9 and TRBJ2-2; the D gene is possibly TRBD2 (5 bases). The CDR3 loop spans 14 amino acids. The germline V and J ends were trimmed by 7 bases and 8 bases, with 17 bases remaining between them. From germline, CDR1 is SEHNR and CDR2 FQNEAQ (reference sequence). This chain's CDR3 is CASTSGSVIGELFF. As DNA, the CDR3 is TGTGCCAGCACCTCGGGGTCCGTAATTGGGGAGCTGTTTTTT.

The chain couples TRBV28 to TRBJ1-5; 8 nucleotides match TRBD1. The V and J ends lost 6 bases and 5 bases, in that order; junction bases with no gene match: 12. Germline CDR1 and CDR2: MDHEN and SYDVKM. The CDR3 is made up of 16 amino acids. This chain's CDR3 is CASSPPVGQADQPQHF. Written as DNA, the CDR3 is TGTGCCAGCAGCCCCCCGGTGGGACAGGCGGATCAGCCCCAGCATTTT.

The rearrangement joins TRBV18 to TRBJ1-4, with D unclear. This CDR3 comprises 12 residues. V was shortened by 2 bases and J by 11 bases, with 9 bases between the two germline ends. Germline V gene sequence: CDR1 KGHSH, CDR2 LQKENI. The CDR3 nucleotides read TGTGCCAGCTCACCAATCCCCGGGAAACTGTTTTTT. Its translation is CASSPIPGKLFF.

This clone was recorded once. The CDR3 sequence: CASSQEYGTSYEQYF. The CDR3 nucleotides are TGTGCCAGCAGCCAAGAATACGGAACCTCCTACGAGCAGTACTTC. This chain connects TRBV3-1 (or the pseudogene TRBV3-2) to TRBJ2-7, with no clear D. Germline assignment: CDR1 LGHDT and CDR2 YNNKEL (reference sequence). The CDR3 runs 15 residues. The ends were cut back, 0 bases at V and 0 bases at J, with 9 bases in the middle.

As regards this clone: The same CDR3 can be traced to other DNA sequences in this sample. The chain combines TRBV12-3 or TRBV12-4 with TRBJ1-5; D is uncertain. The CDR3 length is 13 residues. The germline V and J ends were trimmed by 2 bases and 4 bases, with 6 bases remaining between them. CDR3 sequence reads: CASSLTGNQPQHF. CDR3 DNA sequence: TGTGCCAGCAGTTTAACGGGAAATCAGCCCCAGCATTTT.

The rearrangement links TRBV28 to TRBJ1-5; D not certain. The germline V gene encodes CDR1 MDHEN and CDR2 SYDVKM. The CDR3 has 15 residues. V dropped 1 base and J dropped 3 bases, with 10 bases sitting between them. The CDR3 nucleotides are TGTGCCAGCAGTTTATATCGCAGTTACAATCAGCCCCAGCATTTT. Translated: CASSLYRSYNQPQHF.

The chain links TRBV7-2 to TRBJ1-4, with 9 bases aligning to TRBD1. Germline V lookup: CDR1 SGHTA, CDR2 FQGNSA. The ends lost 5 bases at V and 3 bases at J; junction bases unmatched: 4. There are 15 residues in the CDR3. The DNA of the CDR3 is TGTGCCAGCAGCCTGGACAGGGGATCTAATGAAAAACTGTTTTTT. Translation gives CASSLDRGSNEKLFF.